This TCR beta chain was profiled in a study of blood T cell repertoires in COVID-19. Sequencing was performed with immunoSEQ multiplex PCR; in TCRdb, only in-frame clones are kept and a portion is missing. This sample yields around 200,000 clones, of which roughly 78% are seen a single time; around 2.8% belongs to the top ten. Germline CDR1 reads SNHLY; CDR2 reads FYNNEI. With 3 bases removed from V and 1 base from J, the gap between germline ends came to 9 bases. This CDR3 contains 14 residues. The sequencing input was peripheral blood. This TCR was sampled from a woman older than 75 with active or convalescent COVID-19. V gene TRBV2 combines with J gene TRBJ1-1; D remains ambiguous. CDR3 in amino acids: CASSEDRRNTEAFF. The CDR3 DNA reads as TGTGCCAGCAGTGAGGATAGGAGGAACACTGAAGCTTTCTTT.